Listed here are 6 T cell receptor beta chains from one sample, sequenced in a study of HIV-infected patients and healthy controls. Reverse transcription used 450 to 650 ng RNA and constant-region primers for alpha and beta. Alpha and beta chain libraries were made separately by chain-specific third strand synthesis with multiplexing indices. A single record per CDR3 protein comes from TCRdb applying MiXCR to the 5' RACE reads. The sample holds under 20,000 distinct CDR3 sequences, about 8.3% seen once. No cell fractionation was done, so the repertoire covers all unsorted peripheral blood T cells. Sequencing was done on a sample of blood. The receptors originated from an adult in good health.

This clonotype was recorded at least ten times. This sequence joins TRBV6-5 and TRBJ1-5; 7 nucleotides align to TRBD1. Germline CDR1 is MNHEY and CDR2 is SVGAGI. The CDR3 spans 20 residues. Trimming cost V 0 bases and J 2 bases; bases outside gene matches: 16. This chain's CDR3 is CASSYSPETGLFGCNQPQHF. CDR3 nucleotide sequence: TGTGCCAGCAGTTACTCGCCTGAGACAGGGCTTTTTGGATGCAATCAGCCCCAGCATTTT.

This clonotype has a count of ten or more. The chain recombines TRBV27 with TRBJ1-5; 9 bases line up with TRBD1. CDR3 length: 16 residues. Germline values: CDR1 MNHEY, CDR2 SMNVEV (reference sequence). Trimming removed 4 bases from V and 2 bases from J; junction bases left unmatched: 6. CDR3 bases: TGTGCCAGCAGTTCACAGGGGGCGAGAGGCAATCAGCCCCAGCATTTT. Translating gives CASSSQGARGNQPQHF.

This clonotype appeared many times. The gene calls are TRBV5-5 and TRBJ2-7; tentative D call: TRBD1 (6 bases). CDR3 size: 13 residues. Trimming shortened V by 5 bases and J by 2 bases, and 11 bases separated the two germline ends. Germline values: CDR1 SGHKS, CDR2 YYEKEE (reference sequence). Written as DNA, the CDR3 is TGTGCCAGCAGTCCCGGGACACCCTACGAGCAGTACTTC. It codes for CASSPGTPYEQYF.

This clonotype came up many times. The chain links TRBV10-3 to TRBJ2-3, with D tentatively TRBD2 (6 bases). Trimming took 5 bases from V and 0 from J, leaving 12 bases between them. In germline, CDR1 is ENHRY, CDR2 SYGVKD. The CDR3 has 15 amino acids. The CDR3 nucleotides are TGTGCCATCAGTCCCGGGGGATCTAGCACAGATACGCAGTATTTT. This translates into CAISPGGSSTDTQYF.

The J gene is TRBJ1-5, the V gene TRBV29-1; TRBD1 agrees at 7 bases. This CDR3 is built from 14 residues. The V gene's germline CDR1 is SQVTM and CDR2 ANQGSEA. CDR3 nucleotides: TGCAGGAAAACAGGGACAGACTTCGATCAGCCCCAGCATTTT. Residues: CRKTGTDFDQPQHF.

This clonotype has at least ten counts. This chain connects TRBV6-5 to TRBJ2-7; D not resolved. Looked up from germline, CDR1 is MNHEY and CDR2 is SVGAGI. The CDR3 contains 15 residues. V was clipped by 0 bases and J by 3 bases, with 12 bases between them. CDR3 in amino acids: CASSYSTTVVYEQYF. The CDR3, as DNA: TGTGCCAGCAGTTACTCGACAACGGTTGTCTACGAGCAGTACTTC.